This TCR beta chain comes out of a study of CD8+ T cells in alopecia areata. This sample's treatment: oral pan-JAK inhibitor, 5-10 mg twice daily. Study findings and constraints: Tofacitinib significantly decreased scalp clonality and expanded CD8+ clones among top 100.

Details on this clone: Its target is not known.

The ends lost 5 bases at V and 6 bases at J; junction bases unmatched: 12. Germline V gene sequence: CDR1 SGHVS, CDR2 FNYEAQ. CDR3 length: 15 amino acids. cDNA reverse transcribed from extracted RNA served as the sequencing template. Profiling relied on immunoSEQ multiplex PCR, and the TCRdb table lists in-frame clones only, not all of them. Of more than 200,000 clones in the sample, less than 65% were seen once. This rearrangement joins TRBV7-6 to TRBJ2-5; 7 bases are a match to TRBD1. This specimen consisted of CD4+ T cells sorted from blood, obtained at week 4, from a patient treated with tofacitinib. The receptor was derived from a human donor with alopecia areata. CDR3 protein: CASSPGGSVGQTQYF. CDR3 DNA: TGTGCCAGCAGCCCAGGGGGTAGCGTCGGTCAGACCCAGTACTTC.